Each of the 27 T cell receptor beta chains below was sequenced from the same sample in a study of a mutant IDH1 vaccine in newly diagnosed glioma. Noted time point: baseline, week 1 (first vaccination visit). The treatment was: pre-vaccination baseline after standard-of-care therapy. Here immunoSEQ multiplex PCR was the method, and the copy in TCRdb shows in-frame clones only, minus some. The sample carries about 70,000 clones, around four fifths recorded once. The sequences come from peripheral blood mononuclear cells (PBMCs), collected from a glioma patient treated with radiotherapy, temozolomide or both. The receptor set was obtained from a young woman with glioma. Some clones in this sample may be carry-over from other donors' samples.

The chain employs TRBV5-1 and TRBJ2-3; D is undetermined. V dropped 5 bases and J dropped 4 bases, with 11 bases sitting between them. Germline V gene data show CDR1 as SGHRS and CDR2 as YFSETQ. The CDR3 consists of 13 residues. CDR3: CASRNRAADTQYF. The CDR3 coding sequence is TGCGCCAGCAGAAACCGTGCGGCAGATACGCAGTATTTT. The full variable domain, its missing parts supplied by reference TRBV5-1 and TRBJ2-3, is KAGVTQTPRYLIKTRGQQVTLSCSPISGHRSVSWYQQTPGQGLQFLFEYFSETQRNKGNFPGRFSGRQFSNSRSEMNVSTLELGDSALYLCASRNRAADTQYFGPGTRLTVL.

CDR3 sequence: CASSKVAGAGELFF. For the CDR3, the DNA is TGCGCCAGCAGCAAGGTAGCGGGAGCTGGGGAGCTGTTTTTT. The chain carries TRBV5-1 and TRBJ2-2, with 9 bases aligning to TRBD2. Germline values: CDR1 SGHRS, CDR2 YFSETQ. The V and J ends lost 4 bases and 8 bases, in that order; junction bases with no gene match: 6. The CDR3 spans 14 residues. The full variable domain, in which reference TRBV5-1 and TRBJ2-2 provide the parts outside the CDR3, is KAGVTQTPRYLIKTRGQQVTLSCSPISGHRSVSWYQQTPGQGLQFLFEYFSETQRNKGNFPGRFSGRQFSNSRSEMNVSTLELGDSALYLCASSKVAGAGELFFGEGSRLTVL.

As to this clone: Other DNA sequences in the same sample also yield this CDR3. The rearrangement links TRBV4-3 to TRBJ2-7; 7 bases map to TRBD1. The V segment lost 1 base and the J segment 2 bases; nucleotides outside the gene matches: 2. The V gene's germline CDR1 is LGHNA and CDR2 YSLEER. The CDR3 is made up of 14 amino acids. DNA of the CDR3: TGCGCCAGCAGCCAAGGGACAGGTCCCTACGAGCAGTACTTC. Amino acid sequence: CASSQGTGPYEQYF.

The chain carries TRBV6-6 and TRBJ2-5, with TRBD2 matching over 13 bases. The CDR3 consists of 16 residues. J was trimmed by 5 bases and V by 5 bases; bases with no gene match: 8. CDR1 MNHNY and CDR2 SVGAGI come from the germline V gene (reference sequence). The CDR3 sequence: CASSGPLAGGQETQYF. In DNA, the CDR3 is TGTGCCAGCAGTGGCCCACTAGCGGGGGGGCAGGAGACCCAGTACTTC.

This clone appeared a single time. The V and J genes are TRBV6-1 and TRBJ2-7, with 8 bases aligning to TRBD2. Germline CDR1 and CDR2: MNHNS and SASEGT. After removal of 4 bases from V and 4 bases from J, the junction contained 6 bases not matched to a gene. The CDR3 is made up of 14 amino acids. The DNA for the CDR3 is TGTGCCAGCAGTGTTGGCGGGAGGCTATACGAGCAGTACTTC. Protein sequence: CASSVGGRLYEQYF.

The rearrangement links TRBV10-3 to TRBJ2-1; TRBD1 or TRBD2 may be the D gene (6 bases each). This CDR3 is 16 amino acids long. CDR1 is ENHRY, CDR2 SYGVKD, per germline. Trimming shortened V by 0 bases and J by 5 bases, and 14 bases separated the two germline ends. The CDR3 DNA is TGTGCCATCAGTGAGTCGAAGGGGGGCAGGGACAATGAGCAGTTCTTC. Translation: CAISESKGGRDNEQFF.

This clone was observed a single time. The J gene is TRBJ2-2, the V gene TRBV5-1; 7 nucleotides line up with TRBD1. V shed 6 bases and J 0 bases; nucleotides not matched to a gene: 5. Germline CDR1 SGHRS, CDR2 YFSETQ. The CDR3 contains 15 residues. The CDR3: CASTTGTANTGELFF. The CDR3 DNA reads TGCGCCAGCACCACCGGGACAGCGAACACCGGGGAGCTGTTTTTT. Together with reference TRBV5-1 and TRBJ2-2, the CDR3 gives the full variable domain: KAGVTQTPRYLIKTRGQQVTLSCSPISGHRSVSWYQQTPGQGLQFLFEYFSETQRNKGNFPGRFSGRQFSNSRSEMNVSTLELGDSALYLCASTTGTANTGELFFGEGSRLTVL.

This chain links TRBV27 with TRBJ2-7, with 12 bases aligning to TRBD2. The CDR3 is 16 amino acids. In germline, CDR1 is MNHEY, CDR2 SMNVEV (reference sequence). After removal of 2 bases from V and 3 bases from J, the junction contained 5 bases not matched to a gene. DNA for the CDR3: TGTGCCAGCAGTTTAACTAGCGGGGGGACGGGCTACGAGCAGTACTTC. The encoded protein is CASSLTSGGTGYEQYF.

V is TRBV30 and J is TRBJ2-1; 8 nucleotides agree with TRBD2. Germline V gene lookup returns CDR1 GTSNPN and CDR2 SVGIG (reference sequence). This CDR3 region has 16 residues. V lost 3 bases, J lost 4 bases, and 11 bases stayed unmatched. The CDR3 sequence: CAWRLRGSGVYNEQFF. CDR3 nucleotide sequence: TGTGCCTGGAGGCTAAGGGGTAGCGGGGTTTACAATGAGCAGTTCTTC.

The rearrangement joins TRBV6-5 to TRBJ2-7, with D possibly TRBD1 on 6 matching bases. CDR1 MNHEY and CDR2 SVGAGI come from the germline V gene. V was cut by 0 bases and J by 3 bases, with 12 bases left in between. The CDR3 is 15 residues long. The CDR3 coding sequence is TGTGCCAGCAGTTACTCGACCCTAGGGGGCTACGAGCAGTACTTC. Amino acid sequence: CASSYSTLGGYEQYF.

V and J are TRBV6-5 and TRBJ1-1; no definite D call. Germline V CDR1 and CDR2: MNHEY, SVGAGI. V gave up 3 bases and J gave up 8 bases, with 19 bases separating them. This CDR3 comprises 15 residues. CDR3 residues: CASSYRSILVREAFF. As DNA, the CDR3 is TGTGCCAGCAGTTATCGATCAATCCTTGTCAGAGAAGCTTTCTTT.

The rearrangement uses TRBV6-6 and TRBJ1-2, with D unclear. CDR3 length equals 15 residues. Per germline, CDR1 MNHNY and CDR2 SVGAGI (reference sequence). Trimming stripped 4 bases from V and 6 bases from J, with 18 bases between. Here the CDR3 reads CASSWRVGMRDGYTF. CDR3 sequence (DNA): TGTGCCAGCAGTTGGCGGGTCGGAATGCGGGATGGCTACACCTTC.

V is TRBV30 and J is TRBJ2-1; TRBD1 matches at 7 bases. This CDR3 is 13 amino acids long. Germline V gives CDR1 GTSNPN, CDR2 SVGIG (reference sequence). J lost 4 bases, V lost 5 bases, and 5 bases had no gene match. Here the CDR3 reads CAWRRDSYNEQFF. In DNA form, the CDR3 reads TGTGCCTGGCGCCGGGACAGTTACAATGAGCAGTTCTTC.

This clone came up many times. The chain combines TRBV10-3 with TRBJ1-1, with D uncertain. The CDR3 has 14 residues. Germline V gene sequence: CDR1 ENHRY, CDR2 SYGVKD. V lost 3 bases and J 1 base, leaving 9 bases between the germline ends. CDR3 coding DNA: TGTGCCATCAGTGAATCGGACGGGAACACTGAAGCTTTCTTT. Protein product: CAISESDGNTEAFF.

The CDR3 bases are TGTGCCAGCAGCCAAGAGACAGGGGTTACCTACGAGCAGTACTTC. Amino acid sequence: CASSQETGVTYEQYF. The rearrangement links TRBV7-9 to TRBJ2-7, with TRBD1 identical over 8 bases. The CDR3 extends over 15 amino acids. V was clipped by 5 bases and J by 2 bases; unmatched bases: 8. Germline CDR1 is SEHNR and CDR2 is FQNEAQ (reference sequence). The variable domain in full, with the rest retrieved from reference TRBV7-9 and TRBJ2-7, is DTGVSQNPRHKITKRGQNVTFRCDPISEHNRLYWYRQTLGQGPEFLTYFQNEAQLEKSRLLSDRFSAERPKGSFSTLEIQRTEQGDSAMYLCASSQETGVTYEQYFGPGTRLTVT.

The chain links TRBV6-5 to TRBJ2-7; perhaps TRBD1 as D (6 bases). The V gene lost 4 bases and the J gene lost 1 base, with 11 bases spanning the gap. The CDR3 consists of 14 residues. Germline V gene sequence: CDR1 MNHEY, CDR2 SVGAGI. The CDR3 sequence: CASSFGQLSYEQYF. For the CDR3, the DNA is TGTGCCAGCAGTTTCGGACAGTTATCCTACGAGCAGTACTTC.

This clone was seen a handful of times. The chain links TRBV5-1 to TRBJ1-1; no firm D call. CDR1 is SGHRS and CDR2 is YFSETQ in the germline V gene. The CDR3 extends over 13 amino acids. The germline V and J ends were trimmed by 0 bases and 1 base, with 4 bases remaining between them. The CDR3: CASSLAGNTEAFF. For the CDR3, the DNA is TGCGCCAGCAGCTTGGCTGGGAACACTGAAGCTTTCTTT.

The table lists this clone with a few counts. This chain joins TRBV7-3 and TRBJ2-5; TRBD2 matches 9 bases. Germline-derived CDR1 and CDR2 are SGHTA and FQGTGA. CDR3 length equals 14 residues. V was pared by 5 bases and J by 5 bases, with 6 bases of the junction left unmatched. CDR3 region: CASSISGGRETQYF. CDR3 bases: TGTGCCAGCAGCATTAGCGGGGGCAGGGAGACCCAGTACTTC.

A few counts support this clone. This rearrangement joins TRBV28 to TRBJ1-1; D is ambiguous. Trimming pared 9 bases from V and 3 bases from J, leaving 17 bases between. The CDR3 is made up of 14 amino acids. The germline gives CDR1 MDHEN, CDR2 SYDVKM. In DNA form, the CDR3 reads TGTGCCAGTAATGAGGCGGGATGGGACACTGAAGCTTTCTTT. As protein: CASNEAGWDTEAFF.

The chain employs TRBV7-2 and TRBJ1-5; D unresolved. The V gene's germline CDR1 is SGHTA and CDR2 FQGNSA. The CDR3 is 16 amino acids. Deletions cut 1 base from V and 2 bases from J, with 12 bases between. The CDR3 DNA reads TGTGCCAGCAGCTTAGATGGGAGGGTTGGCAATCAGCCCCAGCATTTT. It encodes CASSLDGRVGNQPQHF.

CDR3 sequence (DNA): TGTGCCAGCAGCCAAGATCCAGGACGAACATCGGATACGCAGTATTTT. This translates into CASSQDPGRTSDTQYF. The J gene is TRBJ2-3, the V gene TRBV4-2; D gene ambiguous. CDR1 is LGHNA and CDR2 is YNFKEQ in the germline V gene. The CDR3 extends over 16 amino acids. Between the trimmed V and J ends, which lost 0 bases and 6 bases, there was a span of 16 bases.

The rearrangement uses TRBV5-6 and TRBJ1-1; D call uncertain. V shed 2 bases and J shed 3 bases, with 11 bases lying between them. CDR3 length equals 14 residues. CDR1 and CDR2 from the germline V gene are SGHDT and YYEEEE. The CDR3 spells CASSFGLEDTEAFF. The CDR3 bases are TGTGCCAGCAGCTTCGGACTAGAGGACACTGAAGCTTTCTTT. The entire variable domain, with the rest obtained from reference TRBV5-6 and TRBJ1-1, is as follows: DAGVTQSPTHLIKTRGQQVTLRCSPKSGHDTVSWYQQALGQGPQFIFQYYEEEERQRGNFPDRFSGHQFPNYSSELNVNALLLGDSALYLCASSFGLEDTEAFFGQGTRLTVV.

The CDR3 DNA sequence: TGTGCCAGCAGTCGAGACAGGGGATACGAGCAGTACTTC. Residues: CASSRDRGYEQYF. The chain couples TRBV11-2 to TRBJ2-7; 8 nucleotides match TRBD1. This CDR3 has 13 amino acids. V was pared by 6 bases and J by 4 bases, with 5 bases of the junction left unmatched. Germline V gene sequence: CDR1 SGHAT, CDR2 FQNNGV.

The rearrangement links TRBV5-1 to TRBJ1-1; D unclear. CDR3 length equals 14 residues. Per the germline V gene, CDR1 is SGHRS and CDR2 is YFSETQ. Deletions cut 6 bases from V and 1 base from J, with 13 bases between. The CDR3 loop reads CASKGAPRNTEAFF. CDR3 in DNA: TGCGCCAGCAAAGGAGCACCTAGGAACACTGAAGCTTTCTTT.

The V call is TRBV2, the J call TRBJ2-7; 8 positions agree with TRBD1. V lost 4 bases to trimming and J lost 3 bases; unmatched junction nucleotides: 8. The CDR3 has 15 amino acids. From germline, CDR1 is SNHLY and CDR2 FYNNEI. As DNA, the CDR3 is TGTGCCAGCAGTGGACCTTCCGGGACAGGCTACGAGCAGTACTTC. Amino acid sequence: CASSGPSGTGYEQYF.

CDR3 coding DNA: TGTGCCAGCAGCGAAGAGGGAGAATCACCCCTCCACTTT. Translating it yields CASSEEGESPLHF. J is TRBJ1-6 and V is TRBV9; D remains ambiguous. This CDR3 has 13 residues. V lost 3 bases and J lost 10, with 11 bases in between. In germline, CDR1 is SGDLS, CDR2 YYNGEE.

This chain's CDR3 is CASTDRGGWANVLTF. Here the CDR3 DNA reads TGTGCCAGCACGGACAGGGGGGGGTGGGCCAACGTCCTGACTTTC. The V and J genes are TRBV2 and TRBJ2-6; 10 nucleotides line up with TRBD1. V trimming: 7 bases; J trimming: 5 bases; junction bases outside the gene matches: 5. CDR1 and CDR2 from the germline V gene are SNHLY and FYNNEI. The CDR3 length is 15 residues.